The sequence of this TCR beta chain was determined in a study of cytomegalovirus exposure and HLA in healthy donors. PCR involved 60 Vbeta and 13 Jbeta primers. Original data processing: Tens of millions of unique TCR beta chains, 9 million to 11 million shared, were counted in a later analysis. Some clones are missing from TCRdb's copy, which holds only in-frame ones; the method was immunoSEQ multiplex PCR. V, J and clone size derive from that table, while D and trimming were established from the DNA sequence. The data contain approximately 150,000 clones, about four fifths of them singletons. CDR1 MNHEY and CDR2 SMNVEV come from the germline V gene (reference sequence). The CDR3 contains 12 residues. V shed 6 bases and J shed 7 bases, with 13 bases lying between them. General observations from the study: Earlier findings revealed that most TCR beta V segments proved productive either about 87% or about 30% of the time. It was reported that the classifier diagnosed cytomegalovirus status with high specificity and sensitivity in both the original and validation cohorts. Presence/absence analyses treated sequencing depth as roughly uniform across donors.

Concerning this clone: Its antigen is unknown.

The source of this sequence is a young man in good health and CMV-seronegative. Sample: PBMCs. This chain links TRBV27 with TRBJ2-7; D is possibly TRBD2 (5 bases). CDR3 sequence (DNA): TGTGCCAGCAGCCTCCCGGGATCGGAGCAGTACTTC. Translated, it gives CASSLPGSEQYF.